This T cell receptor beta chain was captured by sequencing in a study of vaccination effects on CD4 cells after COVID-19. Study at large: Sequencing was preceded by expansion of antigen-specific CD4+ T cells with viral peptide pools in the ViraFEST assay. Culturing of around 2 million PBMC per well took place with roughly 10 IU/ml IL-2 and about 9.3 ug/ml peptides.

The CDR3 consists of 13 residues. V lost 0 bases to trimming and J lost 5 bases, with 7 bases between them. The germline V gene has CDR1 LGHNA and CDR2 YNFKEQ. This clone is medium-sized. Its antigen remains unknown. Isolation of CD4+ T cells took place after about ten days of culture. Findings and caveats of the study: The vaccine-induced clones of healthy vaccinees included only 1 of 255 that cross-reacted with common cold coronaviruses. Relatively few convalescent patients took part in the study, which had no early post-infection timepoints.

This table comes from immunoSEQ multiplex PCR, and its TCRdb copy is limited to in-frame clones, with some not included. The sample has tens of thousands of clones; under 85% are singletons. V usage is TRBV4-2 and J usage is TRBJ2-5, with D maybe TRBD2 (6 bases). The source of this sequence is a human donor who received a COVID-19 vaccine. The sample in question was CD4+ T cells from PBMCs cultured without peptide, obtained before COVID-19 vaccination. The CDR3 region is CASSQEGGETQYF. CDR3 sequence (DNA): TGTGCCAGCAGCCAAGAGGGAGGCGAGACCCAGTACTTC.